This TCR beta chain was sequenced for a study of cytomegalovirus exposure and HLA in healthy donors. Study conclusions and caveats: Researchers reported that a few CMV-associated chains were confirmed in vitro as CMV antigen-specific. Earlier analysis found most TCR beta V segments productive about 87% or about 30% of the time.

PCR was performed using 60 Vbeta and 13 Jbeta primers. TCRdb keeps only in-frame clones here, not all; method: immunoSEQ multiplex PCR. The sample has approximately 100,000 clones; 75% are singletons. The CDR3 spans 13 residues. V shed 5 bases, J shed 5 bases, and the junction held 2 bases outside the gene matches. The germline V gene encodes CDR1 MNHNY and CDR2 SVGAGI (reference sequence). Although they were nominally healthy when sampled, donors likely had unrecorded immune exposures. Details on this clone: Its antigen is not identified.

The TCR sequence derives from a middle-aged man in good health and CMV-seronegative. The sample consisted of PBMCs. The chain links TRBV6-6 to TRBJ2-2; 7 positions agree with TRBD1. The DNA of the CDR3 is TGTGCCAGCAGTAAACAGGGGACCGGGGAGCTGTTTTTT. Its protein product is CASSKQGTGELFF.